This T cell receptor beta chain was found in a study of metastatic and nonmetastatic thyroid tumors. At the level of the study: Malignant and benign thyroid patients had repertoires compared in peripheral blood and tumor or nodule tissue.

Study-level points and caveats: In blood and tumor, TCR beta diversity was reportedly significantly higher in malignant thyroid tumors than in benign nodules.

This CDR3 comprises 14 residues. This clone was counted at least ten times. Antigen unknown. The junction departs from germline at one end; a sequencing error may be responsible. No treatment of any kind had been given to any patient before thyroid surgery. TCRdb re-analyzed the PCR reads using MiXCR. The sample carries tens of thousands of clones, under 15% recorded once. The sequenced sample was blood. The receptor's source is a female donor with papillary thyroid cancer or a benign thyroid nodule (not recorded which). Some clones in this sample may be carry-over from other donors' samples. The genes are TRBV12-3 or TRBV12-4 and TRBJ1-2; D is possibly TRBD1 (6 bases). In nucleotides, the CDR3 is TGTGCCAGCAGTTCCTCAATCGGGACACCCCCAGGCGCCTTC. Amino acids: CASSSSIGTPPGAF.